This record covers a single T cell receptor (beta chain). Many counts were recorded for this clonotype. Its antigen has not been determined. The junction shows a germline mismatch at one end, possibly a read error. Taken from cysteine to phenylalanine, the CDR3 has 13 residues. The only DNA kept is the CDR3, 39 bases in frame from the first base. As encoded in the germline V gene, CDR1 is SGHTA while CDR2 is FQGTGA. Unsorted PBMC libraries were generated from 2 million PBMCs stored in RNAlater at -80 °C until RNA extraction. Multiple sclerosis patients were enrolled in a US clinical protocol evaluating disease progression by magnetic resonance imaging. Peripheral blood was subjected to Ficoll-Hypaque density gradient centrifugation to isolate PBMCs, which were then cryopreserved in liquid nitrogen. cDNA synthesis used template-switch 5'RACE with a primer carrying a 10-nucleotide random unique molecular identifier tagging each TCR transcript. Each sequencing run produced over 190 million TCR-beta sequences covering 15-18 subjects. The RNeasy kit was used for extraction of total RNA. The KAPA Real-time Library Amplification kit was used to amplify TCR-beta VDJ regions with primers for the TCR constant region and the 5'RACE anchor. Sample indexes and Illumina adaptors were added in a first PCR, after which library yield was increased in a second PCR. After Ampure bead purification, the TCR product of roughly 650 bp was size-selected on a 2% E-gel SizeSelection system. Before pooling, libraries had their quality checked on a Bioanalyzer, their concentration measured with Qubit, and their quantity determined with the Kapa Library Quantification kit. Paired-end 2 x 150 bp sequencing of the libraries was performed on an Illumina HiSeq 2500. To increase sequence diversity, 25-30% phiX was spiked into each library pool. In the authors' own workflow: Quality-filtered reads were processed with the UMI-based MiGEC pipeline, which removed over 75% of raw TCR sequences during error correction. VDJ genes were aligned to IMGT germline references, and clonotypes were defined by unique CDR3 amino acid sequence plus V-J genes. VDJtools evaluated clonal expansion, Shannon diversity and CDR3 relatedness (CalcPairwiseDistances, ClusterSamples); CLCbio workbench built phylogenetic trees. Using coefficient-of-variation modelling across technical triplicates, the study counted a clone as expanded if it had at least 8 unique UMIs. TCRdb reran the public reads through fastp at Q25 and MiXCR, keeping productive beta chains. Rows are unified per CDR3 protein, each entry keeping the most common DNA and genes. V and J calls and clone size were set by TCRdb, not the authors. For this sample there are approximately 74,000 distinct CDR3 sequences; around 5.5% appear just once. Around 6.8% of the sample is taken by the ten largest.

This specimen comes from a study of neurological immune-mediated disorders (dated by TCRdb to the late 2010s). In terms of the full investigation: Among the approximately 35 multiple sclerosis patients, roughly 31 had relapsing-remitting MS and 3 had secondary progressive MS. Peripheral blood TCR-beta repertoires from patients with HTLV-I-associated myelopathy (HAM/TSP), patients with multiple sclerosis, and healthy controls were compared in the study using UMI-based sequencing. The roughly 110 TCR-beta libraries covered PBMC samples along with longitudinal samples, technical triplicates, and paired sorted CD4+ and CD8+ T-cell subsets. The cohort included about 70 subjects: some 14 with HAM/TSP, roughly 34 with multiple sclerosis, and around 20 healthy controls. Summary of the overall study and its limitations: No identical CDR3 amino acid sequences were shared among expanded clones across subjects, suggesting private TCR-beta repertoires in all groups. TCR clonal expansion was highest in HAM/TSP patients and lowest in MS patients, with MS patients falling below even healthy controls. No association of the MS cluster with clinical or MRI features was observed, and the need for larger cohorts was stated by the authors. In phylogenetic analysis, the repertoires of 18 of 34 MS patients grouped into a cluster of related CDR3 sequences, which suggests a possible signature at the repertoire level.

The clonotype comes from a man between 18 and 29 years old with multiple sclerosis. The rearrangement joined TRBV7-3 to TRBJ1-5; 8 bases in between match TRBD1. The specimen was PBMCs. The CDR3 sequence is CASSLQGGQPQNF. Read as DNA, the sequence is TGTGCCAGCAGCCTACAGGGGGGTCAGCCCCAGAATTTT.